This T cell receptor beta chain was sequenced for a study of cytomegalovirus exposure and HLA in healthy donors. Healthy people donating bone marrow made up the donors. This clone has more than one count but fewer than ten. It was with 60 Vbeta and 13 Jbeta primers that the PCR ran. Profiled with immunoSEQ multiplex PCR; TCRdb holds only in-frame clones, not every one. The repertoire holds about 160,000 clones, with around 75% as singletons. CDR1 and CDR2 from the germline V gene are LGHNA and YSLEER. Deletions cut 2 bases from V and 6 bases from J, with 14 bases between. The CDR3 loop spans 15 amino acids.

The TCR was taken from a female donor in good health and CMV-seronegative. Sequences were obtained from PBMCs. The chain carries TRBV4-3 and TRBJ2-1; D may be TRBD2 (6 bases). The CDR3 loop is CASSQPGVDTNEQFF. The CDR3 nucleotides read TGCGCCAGCAGCCAACCGGGAGTAGACACCAATGAGCAGTTCTTC.